This T cell receptor (beta chain) comes out of a study of T cell repertoires in cytomegalovirus infection. The wider study: Epitope selection comprised recently identified HLA-C-restricted CMV epitopes and well-studied HLA-B-restricted CMV epitopes. Shared public TCR beta signatures pointed to both CMV infection and a matching HLA type. Findings and caveats of the study: Dominating the ex vivo response were HLA-C-restricted CMV-specific TCR beta clonotypes. Identification of carriers of CMV plus the relevant HLA was achieved through cumulative public TCR beta family frequency.

CDR1 MNHNS and CDR2 SASEGT come from the germline V gene. The CDR3 consists of 14 residues. Only a few counts were recorded for this clonotype. Its antigen is undetermined. The junction departs from germline at one end; a sequencing error may be responsible. TCRdb re-called the reads through MiXCR, storing one row per CDR3 protein. The sample lists 150,000 to 200,000 distinct CDR3 sequences, approximately 21% occurring once. V usage is TRBV6-1 and J usage is TRBJ1-1; D is perhaps TRBD1 (5 bases). This TCR was recovered from a human donor in good health (CMV status not recorded). Some clones in this sample may be carry-over from other donors' samples. Sequences were derived from CD8+ T cells from cultured PBMCs, sampled from culture after CMV antigen stimulation. The CDR3 here is CASREGTRDTEAFF. The CDR3 DNA reads TGTGCCAGCAGGGAAGGGACTAGGGACACTGAAGCTTTCTTT.